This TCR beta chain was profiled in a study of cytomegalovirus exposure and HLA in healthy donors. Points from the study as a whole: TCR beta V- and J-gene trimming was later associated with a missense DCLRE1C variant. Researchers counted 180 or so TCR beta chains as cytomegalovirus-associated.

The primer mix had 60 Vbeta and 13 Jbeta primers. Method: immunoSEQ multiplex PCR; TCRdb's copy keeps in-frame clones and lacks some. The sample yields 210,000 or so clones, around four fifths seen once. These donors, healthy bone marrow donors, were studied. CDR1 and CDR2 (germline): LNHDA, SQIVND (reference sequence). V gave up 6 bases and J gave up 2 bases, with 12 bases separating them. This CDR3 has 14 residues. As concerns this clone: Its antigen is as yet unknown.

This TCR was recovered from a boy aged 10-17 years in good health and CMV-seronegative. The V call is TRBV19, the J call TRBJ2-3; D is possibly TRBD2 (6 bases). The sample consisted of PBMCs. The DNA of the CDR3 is TGTGCCAGTAGCTCCGGGGGACCCACAGATACGCAGTATTTT. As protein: CASSSGGPTDTQYF. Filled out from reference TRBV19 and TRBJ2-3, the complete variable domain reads DGGITQSPKYLFRKEGQNVTLSCEQNLNHDAMYWYRQDPGQGLRLIYYSQIVNDFQKGDIAEGYSVSREKKESFPLTVTSAQKNPTAFYLCASSSGGPTDTQYFGPGTRLTVL.